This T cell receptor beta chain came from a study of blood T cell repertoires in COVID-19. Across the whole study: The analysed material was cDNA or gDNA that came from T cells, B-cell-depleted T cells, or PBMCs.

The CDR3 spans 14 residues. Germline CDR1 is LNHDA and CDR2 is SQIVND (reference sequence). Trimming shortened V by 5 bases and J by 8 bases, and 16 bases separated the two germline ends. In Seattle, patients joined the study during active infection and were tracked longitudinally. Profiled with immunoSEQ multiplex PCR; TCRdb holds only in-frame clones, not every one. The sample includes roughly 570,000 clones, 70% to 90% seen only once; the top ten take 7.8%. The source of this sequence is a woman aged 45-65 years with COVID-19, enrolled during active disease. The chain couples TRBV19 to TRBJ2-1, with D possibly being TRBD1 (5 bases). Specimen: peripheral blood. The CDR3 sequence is CASSLSPGSDEQFF. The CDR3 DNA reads TGTGCCAGTAGTCTCAGCCCAGGGTCCGATGAGCAGTTCTTC.